This paragraph covers one TCR beta chain sequence. This clone's antigen is unknown. Per-base quality was not reported, and no clone a single base away is much larger than it. The CDR3 regions of human TCRbeta chains were analyzed by immunosequencing. The paper's processing steps were these. TCRs in the repertoires were compared against a reference library of SARS-CoV-2-specific TCRs that had been generated with the MIRA antigen-specificity platform. Breadth was defined as the fraction of unique TCRs that were SARS-CoV-2-associated, and depth was defined as the fraction of total T cells that were SARS-CoV-2-associated. Using the MIRA data, every spike-specific TCR was mapped to the spike region that the TCR reacted to and assigned to either a CD4 or a CD8 class. Log10-transformed breadth and depth values were compared by one-way ANOVA with Sidak's multiple comparisons tests. Imported from immuneACCESS, the table was reduced by TCRdb to in-frame sequences with V and J called. These copies leave out some clones; in studies compared against another copy, an unresolved V gene accounts for under half, and the cause of the remainder is not known. D and trimming were read from the DNA, whereas the V and J calls and clone size are those reported in that table. For this sample the table gives about 120,000 clones, of which approximately 90% were detected only once. 8.4% of the sample is taken by the ten largest.

In the paper's terms, the time point label means: baseline before first vaccination. The vaccinee samples were drawn from two UK trials, COV001 and COV002, one of which was a single-blind randomized controlled phase 2/3 trial testing AZD1222 (ChAdOx1 nCoV-19) in healthy adults. For TCRbeta chain sequencing, PBMC samples were collected from trial participants at day 0 and at day 28 after the second dose. These data come from a study of T cell responses to AZD1222 COVID-19 vaccine listed by TCRdb under 2021. Regarding the study in general: AZD1222 recipients with second doses at about 4 weeks or about 12 weeks were pooled, because spike-specific TCR depth and breadth did not differ between schedules. TCR sequencing covered 233 trial participants: 200 to 220 given two doses of AZD1222 and 26 given two doses of MenACWY control vaccine. Trial participants were enrolled into age subgroups of 18-55, 56-69 and 70-plus years, which contained about 150, 27 and 61 TCR-sequenced participants, respectively. The paper's findings and limits, for the study overall: Most participants were white British and females outnumbered males, and the authors suggested that clonal diversity may have been underestimated. No day 14 peak-response samples were available, so repertoires were characterized only after the peak T cell response. Reportedly, close to half of the unique spike-specific TCRs recognized epitopes lying outside the regions that are mutated in the B.1.351 and B.1.1.7 variants. The 56-69-year group was small, and its depth increase did not reach significance, likely because of low power. Conclusions about previously exposed vaccinees are limited, since just a handful of AZD1222 recipients were seropositive for SARS-CoV-2 at baseline. A significant rise in spike-specific TCR breadth and depth was observed after two AZD1222 doses relative to day 0 and relative to MenACWY recipients. CD4 TCRs associated with the vaccine covered the entire spike protein, and the dominant responses were in regions 160-218 and 743-854.

Specimen: peripheral blood, collected on day 0 of AZD1222 vaccination. The origin of this receptor is an adult in good health.

The DNA sequence is as follows: TGTGCCAGCAGCGGACAGGGAACCCAGGACACTGAAGCTTTCTTT. This translates into CASSGQGTQDTEAFF. The chain is encoded by TRBV7-9 joined to TRBJ1-1, and 8 bases in between align with TRBD1. The germline V gene (reference sequence) yields SEHNR for CDR1 and FQNEAQ for CDR2. V is trimmed back by 5 bases and J by 3 bases, and the junction contains 8 bases that no gene match accounts for. Including cysteine and phenylalanine, the CDR3 has 15 amino acids. Of the read, only the CDR3 DNA is kept; its 45 bases are in frame from base 1.